This T cell receptor beta chain was sequenced in a study of identical twins. Germline V lookup: CDR1 SEHNR, CDR2 FQNEAQ (reference sequence). Trimming removed 5 bases from V and 6 bases from J, with 19 bases in between. This CDR3 region has 15 residues. TCRdb called the 5' RACE reads again in MiXCR, with one record for every CDR3 protein. The sample contains 500,000 or so distinct CDR3 sequences, roughly a fifth of which appear only once. This clonotype was observed at least ten times. These data were also filed under a second study, of T cells expressing NK-cell markers. As that study records: HCMV specificity of the expanded NKG2C+ T cell clones stayed unclear.

Material: CD4+ T cells sorted from blood. The source of this sequence is a woman aged 18 to 35 in good health. The gene calls are TRBV7-9 and TRBJ1-1; no definite D call. In nucleotides, the CDR3 is TGTGCCAGCAGCCAAACTATTATAGCAGGCCCTGAAGCTTTCTTT. This gives the protein CASSQTIIAGPEAFF.